What follows describes a single TCR beta chain. Its antigen is undetermined. The data were taken from a study of shared clonotypes between healthy human individuals. At the level of the study: The study used three CD4 naive, three CD4 memory, two CD8 naive and one CD8 memory plate per donor.

General study results and limits: In contrast to clonotypes shared by all four donors, non-shared clonotypes had lower generation probabilities. Shared across four donors were around 5% of the naive CD4 clonotypes.

CDR3 length: 15 residues. Trimming took 2 bases from V and 4 from J; bases not matched to a gene: 8. CDR1 is SGHRS and CDR2 is YFSETQ in the germline V gene. The protocol was immunoSEQ multiplex PCR, while the TCRdb copy is restricted to in-frame clones and leaves out a portion. The sample yields a few million clones, 90% to 97% seen once. The clonotype was recovered from a man younger than 35 in good health. Sequenced material: naive CD4+ T cells sorted from blood. The subset is: CD45RA+ positively selected. This rearrangement joins TRBV5-1 to TRBJ1-2; 7 nucleotides agree with TRBD1. This chain's CDR3 is CASSFSTTGPYGYTF. DNA for the CDR3: TGCGCCAGCAGCTTCTCTACGACAGGGCCCTATGGCTACACCTTC. Supplemented by reference TRBV5-1 and TRBJ1-2, the full variable domain reads KAGVTQTPRYLIKTRGQQVTLSCSPISGHRSVSWYQQTPGQGLQFLFEYFSETQRNKGNFPGRFSGRQFSNSRSEMNVSTLELGDSALYLCASSFSTTGPYGYTFGSGTRLTVV.